This is a list of T cell receptor beta chains from one sample in a study of OX40 agonist ivuxolimab in advanced cancers. Profiling relied on immunoSEQ multiplex PCR, and the TCRdb table lists in-frame clones only, not all of them. There are some 87,000 clones in the sample; 75% to 95% occur only once, and less than 0.55% lies in the top ten. Here the sequenced sample was CD4+ or CD8+ T cells sorted from blood, taken in a trial of the OX40 agonist ivuxolimab. The receptors stem from an adult with an advanced solid tumor such as melanoma, head and neck, liver or kidney cancer. Each CDR3 is given with its conserved first and last residue. D genes are given only for firm matches. Size is stated for part of the rows, as once, few or many counts, or as a class when the clone is expanded.

d_call: .
clone_size: .
v_call: TRBV19
j_call: TRBJ1-5
cdr3_nt: TGTGCCAGTAGTCTCCCCTTGGGACCGGGGCAGCCCCAGCATTTT
cdr3_aa: CASSLPLGPGQPQHF

d_call: .
clone_size: .
v_call: TRBV28
j_call: TRBJ1-4
cdr3_nt: TGTGCCAGCAGTGAGTCAGGGGTGGGTGAAAAACTGTTTTTT
cdr3_aa: CASSESGVGEKLFF

d_call: TRBD2
clone_size: .
v_call: TRBV4-1
j_call: TRBJ2-5
cdr3_nt: TGCGCCAGCAGCAATACTAGCGGGGGTCGCAAGACCCAGTACTTC
cdr3_aa: CASSNTSGGRKTQYF

d_call: .
clone_size: .
v_call: TRBV11-2
j_call: TRBJ2-3
cdr3_nt: TGTGCCAGCAGCTCCCCCAGGGGGGGGCTCCTGGCAGATACGCAGTATTTT
cdr3_aa: CASSSPRGGLLADTQYF

d_call: .
clone_size: .
v_call: TRBV18
j_call: TRBJ1-3
cdr3_nt: TGTGCCAGCTCACCGCCAAAGGGGTCTGGAAACACCATATATTTT
cdr3_aa: CASSPPKGSGNTIYF

d_call: .
clone_size: .
v_call: TRBV7-2
j_call: TRBJ1-6
cdr3_nt: TGTGCCAGCAGCCCCGAGCCCAGTTCACCCCTCCACTTT
cdr3_aa: CASSPEPSSPLHF

d_call: .
clone_size: .
v_call: TRBV5-1
j_call: TRBJ2-1
cdr3_nt: TGCGCCAGCAGCGTAGAAAGTGAGCAGTTCTTC
cdr3_aa: CASSVESEQFF

d_call: TRBD1
clone_size: once
v_call: TRBV5-1
j_call: TRBJ2-5
cdr3_nt: TGCGCCAGCACCTATGGGACAGGGGGAGAGACCCAGTACTTC
cdr3_aa: CASTYGTGGETQYF

d_call: .
clone_size: .
v_call: TRBV19
j_call: TRBJ1-6
cdr3_nt: TGTGCCAGTAGAGGTGGGGGCATAGCCTCACCCCTCCACTTT
cdr3_aa: CASRGGGIASPLHF

d_call: .
clone_size: .
v_call: TRBV11-2
j_call: TRBJ2-7
cdr3_nt: TGTGCCAGCAGGTTTACAGGGAACGAGCAGTACTTC
cdr3_aa: CASRFTGNEQYF

d_call: .
clone_size: .
v_call: TRBV18
j_call: TRBJ1-1
cdr3_nt: TGTGCCAGCTCACCGACAGCCTACACTGAAGCTTTCTTT
cdr3_aa: CASSPTAYTEAFF

d_call: .
clone_size: .
v_call: TRBV6-5
j_call: TRBJ2-6
cdr3_nt: TGTGCCAGCAGCCCCTCGAGAGGGGCCAACGTCCTGACTTTC
cdr3_aa: CASSPSRGANVLTF

d_call: .
clone_size: .
v_call: TRBV6-6
j_call: TRBJ2-7
cdr3_nt: TGTGCCACTCGATCATACCACTACGAGCAGTACTTC
cdr3_aa: CATRSYHYEQYF

d_call: TRBD1
clone_size: .
v_call: TRBV5-4
j_call: TRBJ2-2
cdr3_nt: TGTGCCAGCAGCTTGACAGGGGGCCACACCGGGGAGCTGTTTTTT
cdr3_aa: CASSLTGGHTGELFF

d_call: .
clone_size: .
v_call: TRBV2
j_call: TRBJ2-7
cdr3_nt: TGTGCCAGCAGTCCCAGCGGCTACGAGCAGTACTTC
cdr3_aa: CASSPSGYEQYF

d_call: .
clone_size: .
v_call: TRBV28
j_call: TRBJ1-1
cdr3_nt: TGTGCCAGCAGTGTCATGACTGAAGCTTTCTTT
cdr3_aa: CASSVMTEAFF

d_call: .
clone_size: once
v_call: TRBV18
j_call: TRBJ2-5
cdr3_nt: TGTGCCAGCTCACCTGGGGGCCCCTCGGAGACCCAGTACTTC
cdr3_aa: CASSPGGPSETQYF

d_call: TRBD2
clone_size: .
v_call: TRBV29-1
j_call: TRBJ2-3
cdr3_nt: TGCAGCGTTAGTCCCACTAGCGGAGGGTGGGATACGCAGTATTTT
cdr3_aa: CSVSPTSGGWDTQYF

d_call: TRBD2
clone_size: .
v_call: TRBV5-4
j_call: TRBJ2-7
cdr3_nt: TGTGCCAGCAGAAGAGCGGGGGGGTACGAGCAGTACTTC
cdr3_aa: CASRRAGGYEQYF

d_call: .
clone_size: .
v_call: TRBV28
j_call: TRBJ1-5
cdr3_nt: TGTGCCAGCAGGCGAGGCAGGGGTCAGCCCCAGCATTTT
cdr3_aa: CASRRGRGQPQHF

d_call: TRBD1
clone_size: .
v_call: TRBV29-1
j_call: TRBJ2-3
cdr3_nt: TGCAGCGCCCGGGAGACAGGGGAAATAGATACGCAGTATTTT
cdr3_aa: CSARETGEIDTQYF

d_call: .
clone_size: .
v_call: TRBV7-9
j_call: TRBJ1-2
cdr3_nt: TGTGCCAGCACCTGGGAGGGCTCTCAGGGCGGCTACACCTTC
cdr3_aa: CASTWEGSQGGYTF

d_call: TRBD2
clone_size: .
v_call: TRBV14
j_call: TRBJ2-1
cdr3_nt: TGTGCCAGCAGCCAAGCGGGCGGGAGCCACAATGAGCAGTTCTTC
cdr3_aa: CASSQAGGSHNEQFF

d_call: TRBD1
clone_size: .
v_call: TRBV5-5
j_call: TRBJ1-1
cdr3_nt: TGTGCCAGCAGCTGGACAGGGGAAACTGAAGCTTTCTTT
cdr3_aa: CASSWTGETEAFF

d_call: .
clone_size: .
v_call: TRBV5-1
j_call: TRBJ2-2
cdr3_nt: TGCGCCAGCAGCCTGGATGGGGTCAGGACCACCGGGGAGCTGTTTTTT
cdr3_aa: CASSLDGVRTTGELFF

d_call: TRBD2
clone_size: .
v_call: TRBV10-2
j_call: TRBJ2-1
cdr3_nt: TGCGCCAGCAGTGCCCATGGACTAGCGGGAGGGCAGAATGAGCAGTTCTTC
cdr3_aa: CASSAHGLAGGQNEQFF

d_call: .
clone_size: .
v_call: TRBV2
j_call: TRBJ2-2
cdr3_nt: TGTGCCAGCAGGAGGGAGAACACCGGGGAGCTGTTTTTT
cdr3_aa: CASRRENTGELFF

d_call: .
clone_size: .
v_call: TRBV12-5
j_call: TRBJ2-2
cdr3_nt: TGTGCTAGTGGTTTGTGGGGGGAGCTGTTTTTT
cdr3_aa: CASGLWGELFF

d_call: .
clone_size: .
v_call: TRBV5-1
j_call: TRBJ2-5
cdr3_nt: TGCGTCAGCAGACGACAGCAAGAGACCCAGTACTTC
cdr3_aa: CVSRRQQETQYF

d_call: TRBD2
clone_size: few
v_call: TRBV7-9
j_call: TRBJ2-3
cdr3_nt: TGTGCCAGCGGGGCTAGCGGAAACACAGATACGCAGTATTTT
cdr3_aa: CASGASGNTDTQYF

d_call: .
clone_size: .
v_call: TRBV4-1
j_call: TRBJ2-3
cdr3_nt: TGCGCCAGCAGCCAAGTTGTCCTGGGGGAGTCTAGCACAGATACGCAGTATTTT
cdr3_aa: CASSQVVLGESSTDTQYF

d_call: .
clone_size: .
v_call: TRBV4-1
j_call: TRBJ2-7
cdr3_nt: TGCGCCAGCAGCCCTGGCCCGGTGGGCTCCTACGAGCAGTACTTC
cdr3_aa: CASSPGPVGSYEQYF

d_call: TRBD1
clone_size: few
v_call: TRBV28
j_call: TRBJ1-2
cdr3_nt: TGTGCCAGCAGCCGGACAGGGTTTGGCTATGGCTACACCTTC
cdr3_aa: CASSRTGFGYGYTF

d_call: .
clone_size: .
v_call: TRBV11-3
j_call: TRBJ2-1
cdr3_nt: TGTGCCAGCAGCTTACGGAACGACCCCGGGCAGTTCTTC
cdr3_aa: CASSLRNDPGQFF

d_call: .
clone_size: .
v_call: TRBV7-7
j_call: TRBJ2-2
cdr3_nt: TGTGCCAGCAGCTCTAGGAGTGGGGGTAGGGTTTCCGACACCGGGGAGCTGTTTTTT
cdr3_aa: CASSSRSGGRVSDTGELFF

d_call: .
clone_size: .
v_call: TRBV27
j_call: TRBJ2-7
cdr3_nt: TGTGCCAGCAGTCGTAGGTACAGGGAAATCAACGAGCAGTACTTC
cdr3_aa: CASSRRYREINEQYF

d_call: TRBD2
clone_size: .
v_call: TRBV11-1
j_call: TRBJ2-1
cdr3_nt: TGTGCCAGCAGCCTCCCGGCGGGAGGGCAGTTCTTC
cdr3_aa: CASSLPAGGQFF

d_call: .
clone_size: once
v_call: TRBV10-3
j_call: TRBJ2-5
cdr3_nt: TGTGCCATCAGTGACTCGACTAGAGTAAGGGAGACCCAGTACTTC
cdr3_aa: CAISDSTRVRETQYF